The T cell receptor beta chain described here comes from a study of cytomegalovirus exposure and HLA in healthy donors. General study results and limits: Productive status was seen about 87% or about 30% of the time for most TCR beta V segments in an earlier analysis. The classifier reportedly diagnosed cytomegalovirus status with high sensitivity and specificity. Association of a missense DCLRE1C variant with TCR beta V- and J-gene trimming was reported in a later analysis. The study designated 164 TCR beta chains cytomegalovirus-associated.

V gave up 2 bases and J gave up 5 bases, with 10 bases separating them. Germline V lookup: CDR1 SGHRS, CDR2 YFSETQ. This CDR3 is 13 amino acids long. Turning to this clone: Antigen unknown.

13 Jbeta primers and 60 Vbeta primers were used for the PCR. TCRdb's table, derived via immunoSEQ multiplex PCR, lists solely in-frame clones and lacks some. The repertoire includes about 150,000 clones, about 70% of them detected once, and 2.8% sits in the top ten. The sample consisted of PBMCs. The rearrangement joins TRBV5-1 to TRBJ2-5; D is ambiguous. The receptor's source is a man between 18 and 29 years old in good health and CMV-seronegative. CDR3 loop: CASSFGNRETQYF. The CDR3 DNA reads TGCGCCAGCAGCTTTGGTAATCGGGAGACCCAGTACTTC.